This T cell receptor (beta chain) was obtained from a study of T cells in Graves' hyperthyroidism and ophthalmopathy. Fresh peripheral blood, approximately 10 ml, was the source of the PBMCs. The V end lost 4 bases, the J end lost 0 bases, and 11 bases lay between the germline ends. Germline assignment: CDR1 SGHTS and CDR2 YDEGEE. CDR3 length equals 16 residues. RNA transcripts were the template for amplifying TCR beta CDR3 regions. TCR CDR3 underwent first-round RT-PCR with the HTBI primer set. TCRdb fed the multiplex PCR reads into MiXCR, producing one record per CDR3 protein. The data show nearly 750,000 distinct CDR3 sequences, with over 35% seen just once and around 31% held by the top ten.

The sequence was obtained from a woman aged 40-49 years with Graves' hyperthyroidism. This chain connects TRBV5-8 to TRBJ1-6, with a weak D call TRBD1 (5 bases). The sequencing input was blood. The CDR3 reads CASSRWGVSYNSPLHF. In DNA, the CDR3 is TGTGCCAGCAGCCGATGGGGGGTCTCCTATAATTCACCCCTCCACTTT. Full variable domain (outside the CDR3, taken from reference TRBV5-8 and TRBJ1-6): EAGVTQSPTHLIKTRGQQATLRCSPISGHTSVYWYQQALGLGLQFLLWYDEGEERNRGNFPPRFSGRQFPNYSSELNVNALELEDSALYLCASSRWGVSYNSPLHFGNGTRLTVT.